The 23 T cell receptor beta chains listed next were all sequenced from one sample in a study of blood T cell repertoires in COVID-19. The protocol was immunoSEQ multiplex PCR, while the TCRdb copy is restricted to in-frame clones and leaves out a portion. The data contain around 250,000 clones, 84% of them singletons. The source material was peripheral blood. The receptors derive from a woman in her forties who had recovered from COVID-19.

This rearrangement joins TRBV24-1 to TRBJ2-2; no reliable D call. The CDR3 is made up of 14 amino acids. V lost 2 bases to trimming and J lost 4 bases, with 7 bases between them. Germline loops: CDR1 KGHDR, CDR2 SFDVKD. CDR3 in amino acids: CATSDYTGTGELFF. CDR3 bases: TGTGCCACCAGTGATTACACGGGCACCGGGGAGCTGTTTTTT.

The V and J genes are TRBV28 and TRBJ1-3, with D possibly matching TRBD1 (6 bases). V was pared by 6 bases and J by 4 bases, with 19 bases between. Germline V gene lookup returns CDR1 MDHEN and CDR2 SYDVKM. This CDR3 comprises 16 residues. The CDR3 region has the DNA TGTGCCAGCAGCCCACCCGGGGGGCCTAGGGGAAACACCATATATTTT. Amino acid sequence: CASSPPGGPRGNTIYF.

This clone was seen a handful of times. V usage is TRBV15 and J usage is TRBJ2-6; D not resolved. The CDR3 has 15 residues. V gave up 5 bases and J gave up 1 base, with 9 bases separating them. Germline CDR1 LNHNV, CDR2 YYDKDF (reference sequence). CDR3 in amino acids: CATSSASSGANVLTF. The DNA for the CDR3 is TGTGCCACCAGCTCGGCTAGTTCTGGGGCCAACGTCCTGACTTTC. Full variable domain (missing parts from reference TRBV15 and TRBJ2-6): DAMVIQNPRYQVTQFGKPVTLSCSQTLNHNVMYWYQQKSSQAPKLLFHYYDKDFNNEADTPDNFQSRRPNTSFCFLDIRSPGLGDTAMYLCATSSASSGANVLTFGAGSRLTVL.

J is TRBJ1-5 and V is TRBV18; TRBD1 is a possible D gene (5 bases). V was clipped by 0 bases and J by 2 bases, with 11 bases between them. Germline V gene data show CDR1 as KGHSH and CDR2 as LQKENI. The CDR3 is 16 amino acids. This chain's CDR3 is CASSPPGRGGNQPQHF. The CDR3 region has the DNA TGTGCCAGCTCACCACCGGGGAGGGGTGGCAATCAGCCCCAGCATTTT.

This clone showed up just once. The rearrangement uses TRBV29-1 and TRBJ1-1; 7 bases map to TRBD1. The germline V gene has CDR1 SQVTM and CDR2 ANQGSEA. The CDR3 sequence is 12 residues long. V was clipped by 4 bases and J by 4 bases; unmatched bases: 3. The CDR3 region is CSVARGVTEAFF. As DNA, the CDR3 is TGCAGCGTTGCCAGGGGGGTCACTGAAGCTTTCTTT.

This clone was observed a single time. The V call is TRBV6-5, the J call TRBJ2-5; D gene unclear. The CDR3 extends over 13 amino acids. Germline lookup yields CDR1 MNHEY and CDR2 SVGAGI. Trimming shortened V by 7 bases and J by 5 bases, and 14 bases separated the two germline ends. This CDR3 is CASTHLGTETQYF. The CDR3 DNA sequence: TGTGCCAGCACCCACCTAGGTACGGAGACCCAGTACTTC.

This clone occurred a few times. The chain carries TRBV19 and TRBJ1-3, with 8 bases identical to TRBD1. Germline CDR1 reads LNHDA; CDR2 reads SQIVND (reference sequence). The CDR3 totals 19 residues. The J segment lost 2 bases and the V segment lost 5 bases, leaving 17 bases of the junction unmatched. The CDR3 sequence: CASSPGWTGTVLTGNTIYF. In DNA form, the CDR3 reads TGTGCCAGTAGTCCCGGCTGGACAGGGACGGTTTTAACTGGAAACACCATATATTTT.

This clone was counted a few times. This chain links TRBV7-9 with TRBJ1-1, with TRBD1 matching 7 bases. CDR3 length equals 11 residues. Germline V gives CDR1 SEHNR, CDR2 FQNEAQ (reference sequence). The V gene end was trimmed by 5 bases and the J gene end by 6 bases; junction bases not matched to a gene: 0. The CDR3, as DNA: TGTGCCAGCAGCGGACAGGCTGAAGCTTTCTTT. This sequence encodes CASSGQAEAFF.

V and J are TRBV3-1 (or the pseudogene TRBV3-2) and TRBJ1-1, with D possibly being TRBD1 (5 bases). Looked up from germline, CDR1 is LGHDT and CDR2 is YNNKEL (reference sequence). The V and J ends lost 4 bases and 11 bases respectively, with 11 bases between them. The CDR3 runs 11 residues. The CDR3 here is CASSRQGRAFF. The CDR3 nucleotides are TGTGCCAGCAGCCGGCAGGGAAGGGCTTTCTTT.

The chain couples TRBV15 to TRBJ1-3, with a possible D match to TRBD1 (6 bases). V was clipped by 4 bases and J by 0 bases, with 10 bases between them. The germline gives CDR1 LNHNV, CDR2 YYDKDF (reference sequence). This CDR3 is built from 15 residues. CDR3 region: CATSMGQSSGNTIYF. As DNA, the CDR3 is TGTGCCACCAGCATGGGACAAAGCTCTGGAAACACCATATATTTT.

V gene TRBV9 combines with J gene TRBJ1-1; possible D gene TRBD1, 6 bases. The CDR3 extends over 15 amino acids. Germline V gives CDR1 SGDLS, CDR2 YYNGEE. V was pared by 0 bases and J by 4 bases, with 13 bases between. This CDR3 is CASSVGGRGITEAFF. The CDR3 nucleotides read TGTGCCAGCAGCGTAGGGGGCAGGGGAATCACTGAAGCTTTCTTT.

The rearrangement links TRBV3-1 (or the pseudogene TRBV3-2) to TRBJ1-4; 7 positions match TRBD1. The germline V gene has CDR1 LGHDT and CDR2 YNNKEL (reference sequence). The CDR3 totals 16 residues. V lost 2 bases and J lost 4; bases outside the gene matches: 7. The CDR3 bases are TGTGCCAGCAGCCAACCTATGCAGGGGGGTAATGAAAAACTGTTTTTT. Its protein is CASSQPMQGGNEKLFF.

The rearrangement joins TRBV11-2 to TRBJ1-2, with TRBD1 matching 7 bases. V was pared by 5 bases and J by 2 bases, with 8 bases of the junction left unmatched. The CDR3 sequence is 15 residues long. Germline V gene sequence: CDR1 SGHAT, CDR2 FQNNGV. CDR3 sequence (DNA): TGTGCCAGCAGCCCCCGGGACAGACCCAACTATGGCTACACCTTC. Translation gives CASSPRDRPNYGYTF.

This rearrangement joins TRBV7-2 to TRBJ2-3; 9 positions agree with TRBD2. CDR3 length: 16 residues. V gave up 5 bases and J gave up 5 bases; unmatched junction bases: 11. Germline V CDR1 and CDR2: SGHTA, FQGNSA. The CDR3 reads CASSPDGRGGRDTQYF. In DNA form, the CDR3 reads TGTGCCAGCAGCCCCGATGGGCGGGGGGGAAGAGATACGCAGTATTTT.

This chain uses TRBV27 with TRBJ2-7, with TRBD2 identical over 14 bases. CDR1 is MNHEY and CDR2 is SMNVEV in the germline V gene (reference sequence). This CDR3 is 14 amino acids long. V trimming: 11 bases; J trimming: 2 bases; junction bases outside the gene matches: 5. CDR3 DNA sequence: TGTGCCTGCCGGACTAGCGGGGGGACCTACGAGCAGTACTTC. Its translation is CACRTSGGTYEQYF.

The V and J genes are TRBV12-3 or TRBV12-4 and TRBJ1-1; D is undetermined. The CDR3 sequence is 12 residues long. Deletions cut 1 base from V and 4 bases from J, with 4 bases between. CDR3 region: CASSLGSTEAFF. The CDR3 region has the DNA TGTGCCAGCAGTTTAGGCAGCACTGAAGCTTTCTTT.

This clone was picked up one time. The V gene is TRBV9, the J gene TRBJ2-2; D is undetermined. CDR1 SGDLS and CDR2 YYNGEE come from the germline V gene. Trimming cost V 0 bases and J 2 bases, with 8 bases left between them. This CDR3 spans 15 amino acids. CDR3 nucleotide sequence: TGTGCCAGCAGCGTAGGAACAGTTAACACCGGGGAGCTGTTTTTT. This sequence encodes CASSVGTVNTGELFF.

The V call is TRBV18, the J call TRBJ1-6; perhaps TRBD1 as D (6 bases). CDR1 KGHSH and CDR2 LQKENI come from the germline V gene. The ends were cut back, 3 bases at V and 8 bases at J, with 14 bases in the middle. This CDR3 spans 15 amino acids. The CDR3 is CASSPLQGPDSPLHF. As DNA, the CDR3 is TGTGCCAGCTCACCGCTACAGGGTCCGGATTCACCCCTCCACTTT.

This rearrangement joins TRBV30 to TRBJ2-7; weak D call: TRBD2 (5 bases). Trimming stripped 0 bases from V and 5 bases from J, with 8 bases between. The CDR3 loop spans 12 amino acids. Germline CDR1 and CDR2: GTSNPN and SVGIG (reference sequence). The CDR3 protein is CAWSVAVHEQYF. The CDR3 region has the DNA TGTGCCTGGAGTGTAGCGGTCCACGAGCAGTACTTC. The variable domain in full, completed from reference TRBV30 and TRBJ2-7, reads SQTIHQWPATLVQPVGSPLSLECTVEGTSNPNLYWYRQAAGRGLQLLFYSVGIGQISSEVPQNLSASRPQDRQFILSSKKLLLSDSGFYLCAWSVAVHEQYFGPGTRLTVT.

The rearrangement joins TRBV11-3 to TRBJ1-1; D perhaps matches TRBD1 (6 bases). CDR3 length: 16 amino acids. V lost 2 bases, J lost 4 bases, and 17 bases lay in between. Germline V gives CDR1 SGHNT, CDR2 YENEEA. The CDR3 sequence: CASSLSGGRRSTEAFF. DNA of the CDR3: TGTGCCAGCAGCTTATCCGGGGGGCGGAGGAGCACTGAAGCTTTCTTT.

V gene TRBV7-9 combines with J gene TRBJ1-2, with D unclear. Per germline, CDR1 SEHNR and CDR2 FQNEAQ (reference sequence). V gave up 6 bases and J gave up 4 bases, with 9 bases separating them. This CDR3 comprises 12 residues. The chain's CDR3 is CASRLGSYGYTF. The CDR3 region has the DNA TGTGCCAGCAGACTAGGGTCCTATGGCTACACCTTC.

The chain combines TRBV7-9 with TRBJ1-1; 7 nucleotides agree with TRBD1. Germline-derived CDR1 and CDR2 are SEHNR and FQNEAQ (reference sequence). V trimming: 5 bases; J trimming: 5 bases; junction bases outside the gene matches: 2. This CDR3 contains 12 residues. The CDR3 sequence: CASSRQGTEAFF. In DNA, the CDR3 is TGTGCCAGCAGCCGACAGGGAACTGAAGCTTTCTTT.

This chain uses TRBV7-6 with TRBJ1-3, with D hard to call. There are 16 residues in the CDR3. Per the germline V gene, CDR1 is SGHVS and CDR2 is FNYEAQ. The V end was cut by 1 base, the J end by 2 bases, with 12 bases between. In DNA, the CDR3 is TGTGCCAGCAGCTTAGTAAACAGTTGGGCTGGAAACACCATATATTTT. Translated, it gives CASSLVNSWAGNTIYF. The full variable domain, its missing parts supplied by reference TRBV7-6 and TRBJ1-3, is GAGVSQSPRYKVTKRGQDVALRCDPISGHVSLYWYRQALGQGPEFLTYFNYEAQQDKSGLPNDRFSAERPEGSISTLTIQRTEQRDSAMYRCASSLVNSWAGNTIYFGEGSWLTVV.